This record covers a single TCR beta chain. Its specificity is not known. A single base separates this from a much larger clone, so it may be a read error. The V end lost 6 bases, the J end lost 4 bases, and 15 bases lay between the germline ends. This CDR3 region has 14 residues. General study points: The TCR gene usage of tumor memory CD4+ T cells clustered together with blood and lymph node memory CD4+ cells and with lymph node naive CD4+ cells. Tumor Treg TCRs overlapped most with tumor naive CD4+ cells. Larger-cohort validation covered only one TCR beta V-J rearrangement.

Constant-region reverse primers amplified full-length variable regions, followed by semi-nested Nested Universal Primer A PCR. Via MiXCR, TCRdb re-called the 5' RACE reads, giving one row per CDR3 protein. The sample records 10,000 to 13,000 distinct CDR3 sequences, under 20% being singletons. Tregs were sorted as CD4+CD25+CD127-/low cells. The TCR sequence derives from a female donor with breast cancer. Sequenced material: Tregs sorted from a lymph node. V is TRBV12-3 or TRBV12-4 and J is TRBJ1-2, with a possible D match to TRBD1 (5 bases). The CDR3 region is CASSAPDRSYGYTF. The CDR3 nucleotides read TGTGCCAGCAGCGCCCCAGACAGAAGCTATGGCTACACCTTC.